Presented here are 27 T cell receptor beta chains from one specimen sequenced in a study of cytomegalovirus exposure and HLA in healthy donors. PCR used 60 Vbeta primers and 13 Jbeta primers. The assay was immunoSEQ multiplex PCR, and TCRdb's table has in-frame clones only and misses some. The repertoire consists of about 140,000 clones, with approximately 80% occurring once and the leading ten covering around 5%. Sequenced material: PBMCs. The receptor set was obtained from a male donor in good health and CMV-seronegative.

This clone is a singleton in its sample. The chain combines TRBV28 with TRBJ1-2; D gene unclear. This CDR3 comprises 14 residues. Germline V CDR1 and CDR2: MDHEN, SYDVKM. Trimming removed 11 bases at V and 5 bases at J, with 21 bases between. This CDR3 reads CAASSRLGLYGYTF. The DNA for the CDR3 is TGTGCCGCCAGCAGTAGGCTCGGACTATATGGCTACACCTTC.

This chain connects TRBV6-5 to TRBJ1-5; TRBD1 matches 7 bases. V lost 8 bases to trimming and J lost 4 bases; unmatched junction nucleotides: 5. There are 13 residues in the CDR3. Germline assignment: CDR1 MNHEY and CDR2 SVGAGI. CDR3 sequence: CASGTAPNQPQHF. CDR3 in DNA: TGTGCCAGCGGGACAGCGCCAAATCAGCCCCAGCATTTT.

The chain joins TRBV7-2 to TRBJ2-2; no firm D call. Per germline, CDR1 SGHTA and CDR2 FQGNSA. V was pared by 5 bases and J by 1 base, with 17 bases between. There are 17 residues in the CDR3. Here the CDR3 reads CASSPGLGQLNTGELFF. In DNA form, the CDR3 reads TGTGCCAGCAGCCCCGGCTTGGGCCAACTGAACACCGGGGAGCTGTTTTTT.

The chain recombines TRBV28 with TRBJ1-2, with TRBD1 as a possible D gene (5 bases). The CDR3 runs to 14 residues. CDR1 is MDHEN, CDR2 SYDVKM, per germline. V lost 8 bases and J 2 bases, leaving 15 bases between the germline ends. CDR3 nucleotide sequence: TGTGCCAGCCTTGCGGACACCCGAAACTATGGCTACACCTTC. This translates into CASLADTRNYGYTF.

This chain joins TRBV20-1 and TRBJ2-7; no clear D. V gave up 6 bases and J gave up 2 bases, with 8 bases separating them. The germline CDR1 and CDR2 sequences are DFQATT and SNEGSKA (reference sequence). The CDR3 has 11 residues. CDR3 amino acids: CSAPDTYEQYF. CDR3 DNA sequence: TGCAGTGCGCCAGATACCTACGAGCAGTACTTC.

The V call is TRBV13, the J call TRBJ1-1; 10 nucleotides align to TRBD1. This CDR3 region has 15 residues. CDR1 is PRHDT and CDR2 is FYEKMQ in the germline V gene (reference sequence). Losses at the gene ends were 8 bases for V and 0 bases for J; bases not matched to a gene: 6. CDR3 region: CASRDRGEMNTEAFF. The CDR3 bases are TGTGCCAGCCGGGACAGGGGAGAAATGAACACTGAAGCTTTCTTT.

The J gene is TRBJ1-2, the V gene TRBV7-2; D is uncertain. CDR3 size: 13 residues. In germline, CDR1 is SGHTA, CDR2 FQGNSA. Between the trimmed V and J ends, which lost 5 bases and 9 bases, there was a span of 16 bases. CDR3 nucleotide sequence: TGTGCCAGCAGCCCAAGGGAGGGTGTTAGCTACACCTTC. Protein: CASSPREGVSYTF. Variable domain in full (rest from reference TRBV7-2 and TRBJ1-2): GAGVSQSPSNKVTEKGKDVELRCDPISGHTALYWYRQSLGQGLEFLIYFQGNSAPDKSGLPSDRFSAERTGGSVSTLTIQRTQQEDSAVYLCASSPREGVSYTFGSGTRLTVV.

The gene calls are TRBV20-1 and TRBJ1-1; D gene ambiguous. V dropped 6 bases and J dropped 5 bases, with 10 bases sitting between them. Germline loops: CDR1 DFQATT, CDR2 SNEGSKA (reference sequence). This CDR3 comprises 11 residues. CDR3 amino acids: CSALRGTEAFF. The CDR3, as DNA: TGCAGTGCCCTTCGCGGGACTGAAGCTTTCTTT.

V gene TRBV6-1 combines with J gene TRBJ2-2, with D perhaps matching TRBD1 (6 bases). The CDR3 length is 15 residues. With 7 bases removed from V and 0 bases from J, the gap between germline ends came to 12 bases. Germline CDR1 MNHNS, CDR2 SASEGT. The CDR3 region is CASKGVWSNTGELFF. DNA for the CDR3: TGTGCCAGCAAGGGGGTATGGTCGAACACCGGGGAGCTGTTTTTT.

This clone was seen a handful of times. This rearrangement joins TRBV4-3 to TRBJ1-6, with D possibly being TRBD1 (5 bases). V gave up 1 base and J gave up 8 bases, with 18 bases separating them. Germline lookup yields CDR1 LGHNA and CDR2 YSLEER. The CDR3 covers 17 residues. The CDR3 nucleotides are TGCGCCAGCAGCCAAGCGAGGTCAGGGAATTTCGATTCACCCCTCCACTTT. It is translated as CASSQARSGNFDSPLHF.

The chain couples TRBV28 to TRBJ2-7; weak D call: TRBD1 (6 bases). CDR1 is MDHEN, CDR2 SYDVKM, per germline. This CDR3 has 14 residues. V was cut by 5 bases and J by 3 bases, with 14 bases left in between. This CDR3 is CASSDPQGIYEQYF. The CDR3, as DNA: TGTGCCAGCAGTGACCCACAGGGAATCTACGAGCAGTACTTC.

CDR3 sequence reads: CASRLEGNTEAFF. The DNA for the CDR3 is TGTGCCAGCCGCCTTGAGGGGAACACTGAAGCTTTCTTT. The V and J genes are TRBV6-1 and TRBJ1-1; no clear D. The CDR3 has 13 residues. Per the germline V gene, CDR1 is MNHNS and CDR2 is SASEGT. Trimming took off 8 bases at V and 1 base at J, with 11 bases between the two ends.

The chain carries TRBV7-2 and TRBJ2-7; TRBD2 matches 8 bases. V gave up 5 bases and J gave up 6 bases; unmatched junction bases: 12. CDR1 and CDR2 (germline): SGHTA, FQGNSA. This CDR3 is built from 15 residues. The CDR3 nucleotides are TGTGCCAGCAGCGGGCCCGGGACTAGAATCTCCGAGCAGTACTTC. It yields the protein CASSGPGTRISEQYF.

V gene TRBV27 combines with J gene TRBJ2-7; 7 nucleotides align to TRBD1. CDR1 MNHEY and CDR2 SMNVEV come from the germline V gene (reference sequence). The CDR3 runs to 14 residues. Losses at the gene ends were 3 bases for V and 0 bases for J; bases not matched to a gene: 2. The chain's CDR3 is CASSLDRHSYEQYF. The CDR3 DNA reads as TGTGCCAGCAGTTTGGACAGGCACTCCTACGAGCAGTACTTC.

This clone appeared a few times. This chain links TRBV19 with TRBJ1-6; 10 positions match TRBD1. This CDR3 has 16 amino acids. CDR1 is LNHDA, CDR2 SQIVND, per germline (reference sequence). Germline trimming cut 9 bases from V and 8 bases from J; bases unmatched to any gene: 13. CDR3 DNA sequence: TGTGCCAGCCACCCCCGACCGGGACAGGGGCATTCACCCCTCCACTTT. This encodes CASHPRPGQGHSPLHF.

DNA for the CDR3: TGTGCCAGCAGCTTTGGGACAGGGGCCTACGAGCAGTACTTC. Translated: CASSFGTGAYEQYF. The gene calls are TRBV5-4 and TRBJ2-7; 10 nucleotides line up with TRBD1. Trimming cost V 2 bases and J 2 bases; bases outside gene matches: 1. Germline V gene data show CDR1 as SGHNT and CDR2 as YYREEE (reference sequence). The CDR3 is 14 amino acids.

The V and J genes are TRBV6-5 and TRBJ2-2; D possibly corresponds to TRBD2 (6 bases). CDR1 and CDR2 from the germline V gene are MNHEY and SVGAGI. V was cut by 5 bases and J by 5 bases, with 12 bases left in between. The CDR3 covers 14 residues. In nucleotides, the CDR3 is TGTGCCAGCAGTAGACTAGTCCGAACCGGGGAGCTGTTTTTT. This sequence encodes CASSRLVRTGELFF.

This clone has only a few counts. J is TRBJ2-1 and V is TRBV5-1, with a weak D call TRBD1 (5 bases). Germline CDR1 is SGHRS and CDR2 is YFSETQ. This CDR3 region has 12 residues. Trimming took off 6 bases at V and 6 bases at J, with 10 bases between the two ends. The CDR3 protein is CASKGPSNEQFF. In DNA form, the CDR3 reads TGCGCCAGCAAGGGGCCCTCCAATGAGCAGTTCTTC.

The sample holds one count of this clone. The chain is built from TRBV15 and TRBJ2-3, with 7 nucleotides matching TRBD2. CDR3 length: 17 residues. Germline V gene data show CDR1 as LNHNV and CDR2 as YYDKDF (reference sequence). V shed 0 bases and J 2 bases; nucleotides not matched to a gene: 8. The CDR3: CATSRDYASGVTDTQYF. In DNA, the CDR3 is TGTGCCACCAGCAGAGATTACGCCAGCGGGGTCACAGATACGCAGTATTTT.

The chain carries TRBV6-6 and TRBJ2-5, with 8 bases that match TRBD2. Germline V gene data show CDR1 as MNHNY and CDR2 as SVGAGI (reference sequence). The CDR3 length is 14 residues. V was pared by 7 bases and J by 7 bases, with 11 bases of the junction left unmatched. CDR3 coding DNA: TGTGCCAGCATATCCGCTAGCGGGTCCCGGACCCAGTACTTC. Translated, it gives CASISASGSRTQYF.

This clone was seen a single time. This chain joins TRBV6-6 and TRBJ1-4; 7 bases fit TRBD1. The germline CDR1 and CDR2 sequences are MNHNY and SVGAGI (reference sequence). This CDR3 region has 15 residues. Unmatched junction bases numbered 7, after V lost 2 bases and J lost 7 bases. Here the CDR3 DNA reads TGTGCCAGCAGTTACCTAGGACAGGTCGGTGAAAAACTGTTTTTT. Residues: CASSYLGQVGEKLFF.

Here the CDR3 reads CATGTTFSYEQYF. The DNA for the CDR3 is TGTGCCACAGGGACTACCTTCTCCTACGAGCAGTACTTC. The chain uses TRBV6-6 and TRBJ2-7, with 7 bases lining up with TRBD2. The CDR3 consists of 13 residues. V was clipped by 10 bases and J by 0 bases; unmatched bases: 6. Germline CDR1 and CDR2: MNHNY and SVGAGI (reference sequence).

The chain joins TRBV4-3 to TRBJ2-3; TRBD1 aligns across 7 bases. J gave up 7 bases and V 0 bases, and 7 bases lay outside the gene matches. The germline CDR1 and CDR2 sequences are LGHNA and YSLEER. The CDR3 loop spans 15 amino acids. The CDR3 protein is CASSQEVGGANTQYF. Here the CDR3 DNA reads TGCGCCAGCAGCCAAGAGGTAGGGGGCGCGAATACGCAGTATTTT.

The table lists this clone with a few counts. The chain recombines TRBV4-1 with TRBJ1-6, with TRBD1 identical over 7 bases. The germline gives CDR1 MGHRA, CDR2 YSYEKL. The length of the CDR3 is 17 residues. V lost 3 bases to trimming and J lost 13 bases; unmatched junction nucleotides: 18. CDR3 bases: TGCGCCAGCAGCCAGGGGGGACCCGGGACAGAAGAGGGGCCCCTCCACTTT. Protein: CASSQGGPGTEEGPLHF.

The chain couples TRBV7-2 to TRBJ2-3, with 8 bases fitting TRBD2. This CDR3 has 16 residues. Germline lookup yields CDR1 SGHTA and CDR2 FQGNSA. V gave up 1 base and J gave up 2 bases; unmatched junction bases: 5. The CDR3 nucleotides read TGTGCCAGCAGCTTAGGAACTAGCGGCTACACAGATACGCAGTATTTT. Amino acid sequence: CASSLGTSGYTDTQYF.

The rearrangement joins TRBV28 to TRBJ2-5; tentative D call: TRBD1 (6 bases). Germline CDR1 is MDHEN and CDR2 is SYDVKM. The V and J ends lost 6 bases and 4 bases respectively, with 15 bases between them. The CDR3 has 14 amino acids. CDR3 amino acids: CASSQGPRGETQYF. The CDR3 DNA reads TGTGCCAGCAGCCAGGGGCCGAGGGGAGAGACCCAGTACTTC.

This clone was counted between two and nine times. The chain carries TRBV5-4 and TRBJ1-2, with 7 bases identical to TRBD1. Germline CDR1 SGHNT, CDR2 YYREEE (reference sequence). The length of the CDR3 is 14 residues. Trimming cost V 1 base and J 5 bases; bases outside gene matches: 5. The CDR3 reads CASSLYRGQYGYTF. The CDR3 nucleotides read TGTGCCAGCAGCTTGTACAGGGGTCAGTATGGCTACACCTTC.